This T cell receptor beta chain was obtained from a study of cytomegalovirus exposure and HLA in healthy donors. Findings and limits, study-wide: Across HLA loci, a later analysis found differing TCR association rates, with DRB1 most and HLA-C fewest. Excluded were some V segments that proved indistinguishable, including TRBV6-2 and TRBV6-3. A later analysis linked 15,000 to 20,000 TCR beta sequences to HLA alleles at 0.05 false discovery rate.

Worth noting for this clone: The antigen is unknown.

Amplification used 60 Vbeta primers and 13 Jbeta primers. In the original processing: Tens of millions of unique TCR beta chains, 9.5 million to 14 million shared, were counted in a later analysis. This table comes from immunoSEQ multiplex PCR, and its TCRdb copy is limited to in-frame clones, with some not included. The V and J calls and the clone size are those of that table, but D and trimming were determined from the DNA. Among roughly 200,000 clones, around 78% were seen once, and the ten largest hold approximately 14%. Germline CDR1 reads MNHEY; CDR2 reads SMNVEV (reference sequence). The CDR3 loop spans 12 amino acids. V dropped 5 bases and J dropped 0 bases, with 5 bases sitting between them.

The TCR was taken from a woman younger than 45 in good health and CMV-seropositive. Material: PBMCs. The rearrangement uses TRBV27 and TRBJ2-7, with D uncertain. The CDR3 reads CASSQSSYEQYF. In nucleotides, the CDR3 is TGTGCCAGCAGTCAATCCTCCTACGAGCAGTACTTC.